At least ten counts were recorded for the clone carrying this T cell receptor (beta chain). No antigen is known for it. Gene names follow the mouse nomenclature. The read gets to within 4 residues of the CDR3 end, and the germline J gene fills in the rest. Per the germline V gene, CDR1 is GKSSPN and CDR2 is SITVG. The length of the CDR3 is 13 residues. V was cut by 0 bases and J by 0 bases, with 4 bases left in between. The record originates from a study of CD8+ T cells in alopecia areata. About the research overall: Female C3H/HeJ mice aged about 7-11 weeks were given skin from C3H/HeJ graft donors, about 6-12 months old, that had spontaneous alopecia.

Following extraction, RNA underwent reverse transcription to cDNA, which served as the sequencing template. Method: immunoSEQ multiplex PCR; TCRdb's copy keeps in-frame clones and lacks some. Altogether about 2,100 clones were found in the sample, and no singletons occur. Study-wide findings and caveats: It was lesional scalp, especially alopecia totalis/universalis, that showed higher clonality than normal scalp.

This sample's time point: mouse skin 3 weeks after grafting. Skin biopsies came from mouse graft recipients at grafting and 3 and 6 weeks afterward. This sequence was found in a C3H/HeJ mouse with alopecia areata. The mouse line has the MHC haplotype H2-k. V gene TRBV31 combines with J gene TRBJ2-5; D gene unclear. The material sequenced was skin, taken at week 3. The part of the CDR3 DNA that was read is TGTGCCTGGAGTCTGGGCAACCAAGAC. Protein product: CAWSLGNQD. From start to end, the CDR3 is CAWSLGNQDTQYF.